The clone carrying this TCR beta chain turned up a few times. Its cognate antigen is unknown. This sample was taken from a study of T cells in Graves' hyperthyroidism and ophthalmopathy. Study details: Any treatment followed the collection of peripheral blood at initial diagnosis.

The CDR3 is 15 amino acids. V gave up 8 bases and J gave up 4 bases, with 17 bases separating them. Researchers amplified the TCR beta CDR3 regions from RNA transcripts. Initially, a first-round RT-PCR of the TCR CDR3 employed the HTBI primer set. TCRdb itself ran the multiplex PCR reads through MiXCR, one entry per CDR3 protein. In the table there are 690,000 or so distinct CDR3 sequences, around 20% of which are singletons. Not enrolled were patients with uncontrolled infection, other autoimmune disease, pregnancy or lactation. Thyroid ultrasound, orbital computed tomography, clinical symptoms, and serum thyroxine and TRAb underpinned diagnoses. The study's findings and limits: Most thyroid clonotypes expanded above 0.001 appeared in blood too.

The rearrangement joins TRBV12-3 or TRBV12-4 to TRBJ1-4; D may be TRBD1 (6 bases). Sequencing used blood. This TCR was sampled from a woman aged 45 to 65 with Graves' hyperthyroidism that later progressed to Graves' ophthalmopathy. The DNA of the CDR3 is TGTGCCAGCGAAATGAGGGGGGCTGATAATGAAAAACTGTTTTTT. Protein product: CASEMRGADNEKLFF.